Listed below are T cell receptor beta chains from one sample, sequenced in a study of brain T cells in children with intractable seizures. This table comes from immunoSEQ multiplex PCR, and its TCRdb copy is limited to in-frame clones, with some not included. This sample has roughly 80,000 clones, with approximately 90% found just once. The sample consisted of peripheral blood, taken at surgery. The receptors originated from a girl aged 2-15 years with Rasmussen encephalitis and intractable seizures. CDR3s include the opening cysteine and the closing phenylalanine or tryptophan. Fields, in order: V gene, J gene, clone size, D gene, CDR3 protein, CDR3 DNA. A D gene is named only where the DNA matches it firmly. Some rows mark clone size as missing; the rest say once, few, many or name a class of expanded clone.

TRBV11-3,TRBJ2-2,NA,TRBD2,CASSPRVSRGAGELFF,TGTGCCAGCAGCCCCAGGGTTAGCCGGGGGGCCGGGGAGCTGTTTTTT
TRBV9,TRBJ1-2,NA,NA,CASSRKGRKNYGYTF,TGTGCCAGCAGCAGAAAGGGACGGAAAAACTATGGCTACACCTTC
TRBV30,TRBJ2-5,NA,NA,CAWSPPEWARETQYF,TGTGCCTGGAGTCCTCCTGAGTGGGCCCGAGAGACCCAGTACTTC
TRBV12-3/TRBV12-4,TRBJ1-2,NA,NA,CASSSRLYGYTF,TGTGCCAGCAGTTCTAGACTTTATGGCTACACCTTC
TRBV5-6,TRBJ2-7,NA,TRBD2,CASSSWTSSHEQYF,TGTGCCAGCAGCTCCTGGACTAGTTCCCACGAGCAGTACTTC
TRBV2,TRBJ2-7,NA,NA,CASSGTIHYEQYF,TGTGCCAGCAGTGGGACAATCCATTACGAGCAGTACTTC
TRBV2,TRBJ2-7,once,NA,CASSEEGLRTYEQYF,TGTGCCAGCAGTGAAGAGGGCCTTAGGACCTACGAGCAGTACTTC
TRBV6-1,TRBJ1-2,NA,NA,CASSEKVTAGGYTF,TGTGCCAGCAGTGAAAAAGTTACAGCAGGGGGCTACACCTTC
TRBV6-5,TRBJ1-1,NA,TRBD1,CASSYTTGSEAFF,TGTGCCAGCAGTTACACGACAGGGTCTGAAGCTTTCTTT
TRBV28,TRBJ1-3,NA,NA,CASSLSGAARTRLYF,TGTGCCAGCAGTTTATCTGGGGCCGCACGAACGAGGTTATATTTT
TRBV12-3/TRBV12-4,TRBJ1-5,NA,NA,CASSFDNQPQHF,TGTGCCAGCAGTTTTGATAATCAGCCCCAGCATTTT
TRBV6-5,TRBJ1-6,NA,NA,CASSYRDSYNSPLHF,TGTGCCAGCAGTTACCGAGACAGCTATAATTCACCCCTCCACTTT
TRBV7-9,TRBJ2-1,NA,NA,CASGGGRASYNEQFF,TGTGCCAGCGGGGGTGGCAGGGCCTCCTACAATGAGCAGTTCTTC
TRBV3-1/TRBV3-2,TRBJ2-7,NA,TRBD2,CASSHLAGSSYEQYF,TGTGCCAGCAGCCACCTAGCGGGAAGCTCCTACGAGCAGTACTTC
TRBV7-9,TRBJ2-5,NA,NA,CASRDRYETQYF,TGTGCCAGCAGGGACAGATACGAGACCCAGTACTTC
TRBV29-1,TRBJ2-5,NA,TRBD2,CSVRLAGNPFQETQYF,TGCAGCGTTAGGCTAGCGGGGAACCCCTTCCAAGAGACCCAGTACTTC
TRBV5-1,TRBJ2-1,once,NA,CASSLISGGDEQFF,TGCGCCAGCAGCCTTATTAGTGGCGGGGATGAGCAGTTCTTC
TRBV5-6,TRBJ2-4,NA,NA,CASSPPLAKNIQYF,TGTGCCAGCAGCCCACCCCTAGCCAAAAACATTCAGTACTTC
TRBV9,TRBJ1-1,NA,TRBD1,CASSALGQGETEAFF,TGTGCCAGCAGCGCCTTGGGACAGGGGGAGACTGAAGCTTTCTTT
TRBV19,TRBJ2-7,NA,NA,CASSIASAREQYF,TGTGCCAGTAGTATAGCATCAGCTCGCGAGCAGTACTTC
TRBV21-1,TRBJ2-3,NA,NA,CASSPLSTSGRATDTQYF,TGTGCCAGCAGCCCCCTCTCTACTAGCGGGAGGGCCACAGATACGCAGTATTTT
TRBV9,TRBJ2-7,NA,TRBD2,CASSAHVLAGTMGQYF,TGTGCCAGCAGCGCCCACGTTCTAGCGGGGACCATGGGGCAGTACTTC
TRBV7-9,TRBJ2-7,NA,NA,CASSHLPGYEQYF,TGTGCCAGCAGCCACCTCCCTGGTTACGAGCAGTACTTC
TRBV28,TRBJ2-7,NA,TRBD1,CASGQGGNEQYF,TGTGCCAGCGGACAGGGAGGCAACGAGCAGTACTTC
TRBV30,TRBJ2-1,NA,NA,CAWSAPSTRNNEQFF,TGTGCCTGGAGTGCTCCTAGCACCCGAAACAATGAGCAGTTCTTC
TRBV19,TRBJ1-6,NA,NA,CASSIVPTGTYDSPLHF,TGTGCCAGTAGTATAGTTCCGACAGGTACTTATGATTCACCCCTCCACTTT
TRBV2,TRBJ1-4,NA,NA,CASSLIATNEKLFF,TGTGCCAGCAGCCTAATAGCAACTAATGAAAAACTGTTTTTT
TRBV19,TRBJ1-5,NA,NA,CASSSLGAIQPQHF,TGTGCCAGTAGCTCGTTGGGGGCGATTCAGCCCCAGCATTTT
TRBV19,TRBJ1-6,NA,NA,CASSGTLYNSPLHF,TGTGCCAGTAGTGGGACACTTTATAATTCACCCCTCCACTTT
TRBV6-1,TRBJ2-1,NA,TRBD1,CASSEGGDRGYNEQFF,TGTGCCAGCAGTGAAGGGGGGGACAGGGGGTACAATGAGCAGTTCTTC
TRBV7-9,TRBJ1-2,NA,NA,CASSSVLQPGQTNYGYTF,TGTGCCAGCAGCTCCGTACTGCAACCGGGACAAACTAACTATGGCTACACCTTC
TRBV28,TRBJ2-4,NA,NA,CASSPPGDIQYF,TGTGCCAGCAGCCCCCCCGGGGACATTCAGTACTTC
TRBV19,TRBJ1-2,once,TRBD1,CASRPGGQGANYGYTF,TGTGCCAGTAGGCCCGGGGGACAGGGGGCTAACTATGGCTACACCTTC
TRBV19,TRBJ1-2,NA,TRBD1,CASSVRTGGNYGYTF,TGTGCCAGTAGTGTACGGACAGGGGGTAACTATGGCTACACCTTC
TRBV6-4,TRBJ1-1,few,TRBD1,CASSRDSNTEAFF,TGTGCCAGCAGCCGGGACAGTAACACTGAAGCTTTCTTT
TRBV4-1,TRBJ1-2,few,NA,CASSQVSANGYTF,TGCGCCAGCAGCCAAGTGTCGGCAAATGGCTACACCTTC